This TCR beta chain was retrieved from a study of blood T cell repertoires in COVID-19. On the study more broadly: The United States, Italy and Spain supplied acute and convalescent COVID-19 samples. Sample material is recorded as cDNA or gDNA derived from T cells, B-cell-depleted T cells, or PBMCs.

The CDR3 runs 15 residues. Germline assignment: CDR1 SGHRS and CDR2 YFSETQ. V was cut by 1 base and J by 2 bases, with 10 bases left in between. Sequencing used immunoSEQ multiplex PCR; TCRdb keeps in-frame clones, though not all of them. The data show about 310,000 clones, approximately 91% seen once. Sequenced: PBMCs or T cells enriched from blood (not recorded which). The V gene is TRBV5-1, the J gene TRBJ1-5; no reliable D call. This receptor was obtained from a man aged 55 to 69 who had recovered from COVID-19. Here the CDR3 DNA reads TGCGCCAGCAGCTTGCGCGGAGATGGCAATCAGCCCCAGCATTTT. This gives the protein CASSLRGDGNQPQHF.